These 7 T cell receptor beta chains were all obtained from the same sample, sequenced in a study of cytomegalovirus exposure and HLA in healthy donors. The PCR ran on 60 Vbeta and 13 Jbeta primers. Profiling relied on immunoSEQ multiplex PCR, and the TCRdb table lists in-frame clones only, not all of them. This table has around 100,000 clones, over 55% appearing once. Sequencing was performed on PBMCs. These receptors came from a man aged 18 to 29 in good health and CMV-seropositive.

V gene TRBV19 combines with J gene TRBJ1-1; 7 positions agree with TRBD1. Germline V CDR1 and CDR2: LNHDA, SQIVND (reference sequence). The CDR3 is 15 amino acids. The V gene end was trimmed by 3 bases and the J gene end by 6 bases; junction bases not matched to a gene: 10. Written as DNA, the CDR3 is TGTGCCAGTAGTATCGTAGACAGGGCCTTCCCTGAAGCTTTCTTT. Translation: CASSIVDRAFPEAFF. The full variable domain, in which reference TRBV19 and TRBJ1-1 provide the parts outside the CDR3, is DGGITQSPKYLFRKEGQNVTLSCEQNLNHDAMYWYRQDPGQGLRLIYYSQIVNDFQKGDIAEGYSVSREKKESFPLTVTSAQKNPTAFYLCASSIVDRAFPEAFFGQGTRLTVV.

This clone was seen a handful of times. CDR3 nucleotides: TGTGCCAGCAGAGGAGGTGGGAGGGACACTGAAGCTTTCTTT. It specifies CASRGGGRDTEAFF. The gene calls are TRBV6-6 and TRBJ1-1; D uncertain. Germline V CDR1 and CDR2: MNHNY, SVGAGI (reference sequence). The CDR3 length is 14 residues. Trimming pared 6 bases from V and 3 bases from J, leaving 14 bases between.

This CDR3 reads CASSLLVVGTDTQYF. Written as DNA, the CDR3 is TGTGCCAGCAGCTTATTAGTGGTGGGCACAGATACGCAGTATTTT. The V gene is TRBV11-2, the J gene TRBJ2-3; D not resolved. The CDR3 extends over 15 amino acids. The germline gives CDR1 SGHAT, CDR2 FQNNGV. With 2 bases removed from V and 1 base from J, the gap between germline ends came to 10 bases.

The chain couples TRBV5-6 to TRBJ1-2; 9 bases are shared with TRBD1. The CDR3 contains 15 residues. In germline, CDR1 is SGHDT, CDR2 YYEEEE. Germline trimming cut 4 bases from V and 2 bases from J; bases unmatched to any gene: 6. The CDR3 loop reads CASSHDDRGNYGYTF. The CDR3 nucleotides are TGTGCCAGCAGCCATGATGACAGGGGGAACTATGGCTACACCTTC.

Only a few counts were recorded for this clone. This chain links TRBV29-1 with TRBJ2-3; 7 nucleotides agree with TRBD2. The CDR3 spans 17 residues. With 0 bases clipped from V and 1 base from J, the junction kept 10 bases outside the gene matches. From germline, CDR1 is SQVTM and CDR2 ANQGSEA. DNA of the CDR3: TGCAGCGTTGAAGATCTGTGGGGGGGAAAAGGCACAGATACGCAGTATTTT. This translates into CSVEDLWGGKGTDTQYF.

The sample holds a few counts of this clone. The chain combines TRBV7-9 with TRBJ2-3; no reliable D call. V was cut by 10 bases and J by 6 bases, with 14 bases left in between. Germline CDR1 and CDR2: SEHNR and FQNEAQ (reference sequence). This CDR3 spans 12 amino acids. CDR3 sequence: CATTHSSDTQYF. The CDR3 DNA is TGTGCCACTACTCACAGTTCTGATACGCAGTATTTT.

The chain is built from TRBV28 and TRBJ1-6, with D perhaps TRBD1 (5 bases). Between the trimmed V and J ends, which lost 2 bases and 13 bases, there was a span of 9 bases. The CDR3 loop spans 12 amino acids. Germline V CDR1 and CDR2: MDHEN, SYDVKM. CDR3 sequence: CASSLTGLPLHF. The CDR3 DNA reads TGTGCCAGCAGTTTAACAGGCCTCCCCCTCCACTTT. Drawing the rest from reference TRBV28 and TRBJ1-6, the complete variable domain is DVKVTQSSRYLVKRTGEKVFLECVQDMDHENMFWYRQDPGLGLRLIYFSYDVKMKEKGDIPEGYSVSREKKERFSLILESASTNQTSMYLCASSLTGLPLHFGNGTRLTVT.